This passage covers 29 T cell receptor beta chains from one sample sequenced in a study of T-cell reconstitution after alpha-beta-depleted transplantation in children (dated by TCRdb to the mid-2010s). Libraries were constructed by PCR. Sequenced using an Illumina HiSeq 2500. TCR libraries were prepared with molecular barcoding, using unique molecular identifiers to normalize TCRbeta repertoire quantification. TCRdb trimmed the raw reads at Q25, called clones with MiXCR and kept productive beta chains. CDR3 protein sequences are deduplicated, and each keeps its most common genes and DNA. The sample table holds 450,000 to 600,000 distinct CDR3 sequences, of which around 19% were seen once. 2.5% to 3.5% of the sample is held by the ten biggest clonotypes. Sequenced material: PBMCs from the stem cell graft donor, taken from the stem cell graft. Every receptor here comes from a human donor who donated a stem cell graft to a child with acute lymphoblastic leukemia.

This sequence joins TRBV12-3 or TRBV12-4 and TRBJ2-1; tentatively, D is TRBD1 (5 bases). V lost 3 bases and J 7 bases, leaving 16 bases between the germline ends. This CDR3 is 15 amino acids long. The CDR3 DNA sequence: TGTGCCAGCAGTTTCAGGGTAGGTAGGCGGAATGAGCAGTTCTTC. It codes for CASSFRVGRRNEQFF.

The chain combines TRBV5-1 with TRBJ1-1; tentatively, D is TRBD1 (5 bases). The germline V gene has CDR1 SGHRS and CDR2 YFSETQ. V shed 4 bases and J shed 8 bases, with 21 bases lying between them. The CDR3 sequence is 15 residues long. The CDR3 here is CASSGASGEGPEAFF. The CDR3 region has the DNA TGCGCCAGCAGCGGCGCGTCGGGTGAGGGGCCAGAAGCTTTCTTT.

The chain joins TRBV5-1 to TRBJ1-2; D is unclear. V lost 0 bases, J lost 4 bases, and 4 bases lay in between. The germline CDR1 and CDR2 sequences are SGHRS and YFSETQ. This CDR3 has 12 amino acids. CDR3 sequence (DNA): TGCGCCAGCAGCTTGGAATTCTATGGCTACACCTTC. This codes for CASSLEFYGYTF.

The table lists this clonotype with a few counts. The chain recombines TRBV11-2 with TRBJ2-6, with D perhaps matching TRBD2 (6 bases). V was trimmed by 2 bases and J by 0 bases, leaving 8 bases between them. The CDR3 has 16 residues. Germline V lookup: CDR1 SGHAT, CDR2 FQNNGV. Here the CDR3 reads CASSLTGVSGANVLTF. CDR3 in DNA: TGTGCCAGCAGCTTAACGGGAGTCTCTGGGGCCAACGTCCTGACTTTC.

The table lists this clonotype with a few counts. V and J are TRBV16 and TRBJ1-2; D is ambiguous. The germline V gene has CDR1 KGHSY and CDR2 FQNENV. V was shortened by 4 bases and J by 3 bases, with 15 bases between the two germline ends. This CDR3 is 15 amino acids long. Written as DNA, the CDR3 is TGTGCCAGCAGCCCGTTGGTAGGGCTGGACTATGGCTACACCTTC. Translating gives CASSPLVGLDYGYTF. Drawing the rest from reference TRBV16 and TRBJ1-2, the complete variable domain is GEEVAQTPKHLVRGEGQKAKLYCAPIKGHSYVFWYQQVLKNEFKFLISFQNENVFDETGMPKERFSAKCLPNSPCSLEIQATKLEDSAVYFCASSPLVGLDYGYTFGSGTRLTVV.

This clonotype came up a few times. This rearrangement joins TRBV6-5 to TRBJ1-4; possible D gene TRBD1, 6 bases. Germline assignment: CDR1 MNHEY and CDR2 SVGAGI. V lost 0 bases and J lost 6, with 14 bases in between. The CDR3 extends over 16 amino acids. This CDR3 is CASSYSGQRVYEKLFF. As DNA, the CDR3 is TGTGCCAGCAGTTACTCCGGACAGCGGGTTTATGAAAAACTGTTTTTT.

The gene calls are TRBV5-1 and TRBJ2-1; D may be TRBD2 (5 bases). The length of the CDR3 is 13 residues. Germline V CDR1 and CDR2: SGHRS, YFSETQ. V was pared by 2 bases and J by 15 bases, with 18 bases between. This chain's CDR3 is CASSFRGNTWTFF. The CDR3 DNA reads as TGCGCCAGCAGCTTCCGGGGAAACACGTGGACGTTCTTC.

The V call is TRBV29-1, the J call TRBJ1-5; TRBD1 aligns across 8 bases. The junction had 10 bases not matched to a gene; V was cut back by 4 bases and J by 5 bases. The CDR3 runs to 15 residues. Germline lookup yields CDR1 SQVTM and CDR2 ANQGSEA. The CDR3 sequence: CSVVIDRGLHQPQHF. CDR3 sequence (DNA): TGCAGCGTTGTGATCGACAGGGGATTACATCAGCCCCAGCATTTT.

The rearrangement joins TRBV20-1 to TRBJ2-3, with 9 bases fitting TRBD2. The CDR3 has 13 amino acids. In germline, CDR1 is DFQATT, CDR2 SNEGSKA (reference sequence). The CDR3: CTTSGGRAFTQYF. The DNA for the CDR3 is TGCACCACTTCGGGCGGGAGGGCCTTTACGCAGTATTTT.

The V call is TRBV29-1, the J call TRBJ2-5; D not certain. Germline loops: CDR1 SQVTM, CDR2 ANQGSEA. V shed 7 bases and J shed 0 bases, with 12 bases lying between them. The CDR3 loop spans 13 amino acids. The CDR3 region is CSATGQNQETQYF. In nucleotides, the CDR3 is TGCAGCGCAACCGGGCAGAACCAAGAGACCCAGTACTTC.

This clonotype was recorded at least ten times. V gene TRBV7-9 combines with J gene TRBJ1-4; 10 bases are a match to TRBD1. The CDR3 length is 14 residues. Germline trimming cut 6 bases from V and 7 bases from J; bases unmatched to any gene: 5. Germline CDR1 and CDR2: SEHNR and FQNEAQ (reference sequence). CDR3 in amino acids: CASRRGTGAEKLFF. In DNA, the CDR3 is TGTGCCAGCAGACGCGGGACAGGGGCTGAAAAACTGTTTTTT.

A few counts support this clonotype. The rearrangement uses TRBV20-1 and TRBJ2-7; TRBD2 might be the D (5 bases). The CDR3 is 12 residues long. The germline CDR1 and CDR2 sequences are DFQATT and SNEGSKA (reference sequence). Trimming removed 2 bases at V and 9 bases at J, with 14 bases between. CDR3 residues: CSARRSSLGQYF. For the CDR3, the DNA is TGCAGTGCTAGACGGTCTAGCCTCGGGCAGTACTTC.

CDR3 nucleotides: TGCGCCTCCGGGGGGCCGGGATCCCAAGAGACCCAGTACTTC. Its translation is CASGGPGSQETQYF. V is TRBV5-1 and J is TRBJ2-5; maybe TRBD2 (7 bases). The CDR3 is 14 amino acids. Deletions cut 10 bases from V and 1 base from J, with 17 bases between. CDR1 SGHRS and CDR2 YFSETQ come from the germline V gene.

The V gene is TRBV7-9, the J gene TRBJ1-2; no definite D call. Per germline, CDR1 SEHNR and CDR2 FQNEAQ (reference sequence). CDR3 length: 14 residues. V gave up 7 bases and J gave up 4 bases, with 16 bases separating them. In DNA, the CDR3 is TGTGCCAGCACCCTCATGAGAGAAGCCTATGGCTACACCTTC. As protein: CASTLMREAYGYTF.

The CDR3 reads CASSFGSRGRNTEAFF. CDR3 DNA sequence: TGTGCCAGCAGTTTTGGGTCCCGGGGCCGGAACACTGAAGCTTTCTTT. The chain is built from TRBV27 and TRBJ1-1; TRBD1 might be the D (5 bases). V was pared by 3 bases and J by 1 base, with 15 bases between. This CDR3 has 16 residues. Germline CDR1 and CDR2: MNHEY and SMNVEV (reference sequence).

This clonotype was picked up a small number of times. The J gene is TRBJ2-4, the V gene TRBV6-5; no clear D gene. V gave up 4 bases and J gave up 2 bases, with 12 bases separating them. Germline CDR1 reads MNHEY; CDR2 reads SVGAGI. This CDR3 has 15 residues. The CDR3, as DNA: TGTGCCAGCAGTTCAATCGAGGATCCCAAAAACATTCAGTACTTC. Its protein is CASSSIEDPKNIQYF.

The V and J genes are TRBV5-1 and TRBJ1-3; D is ambiguous. There are 15 residues in the CDR3. Per germline, CDR1 SGHRS and CDR2 YFSETQ. V was cut by 4 bases and J by 0 bases, with 11 bases left in between. The DNA of the CDR3 is TGCGCCAGCAGCCAAAGGACCGGCTCTGGAAACACCATATATTTT. Amino acid sequence: CASSQRTGSGNTIYF.

This clonotype has a handful of counts. The gene calls are TRBV29-1 and TRBJ2-2; 10 nucleotides align to TRBD1. V dropped 7 bases and J dropped 2; count of bases not matched to a gene: 7. Germline V gene lookup returns CDR1 SQVTM and CDR2 ANQGSEA. This CDR3 is built from 15 residues. This CDR3 is CSGGTGVVNTGELFF. DNA of the CDR3: TGCAGCGGAGGGACAGGGGTCGTCAACACCGGGGAGCTGTTTTTT.

A few counts support this clonotype. The chain is built from TRBV6-5 and TRBJ1-4; D is ambiguous. The germline V gene has CDR1 MNHEY and CDR2 SVGAGI. The V gene lost 0 bases and the J gene lost 5 bases, with 4 bases spanning the gap. The CDR3 contains 13 residues. CDR3: CASSYSSNEKLFF. The CDR3 DNA is TGTGCCAGCAGTTACTCGAGCAATGAAAAACTGTTTTTT.

The gene calls are TRBV4-1 and TRBJ2-7, with 15 bases that match TRBD2. This CDR3 has 18 residues. Germline V CDR1 and CDR2: MGHRA, YSYEKL. J lost 2 bases, V lost 2 bases, and 7 bases had no gene match. CDR3 residues: CASSQQGLAGGLAYEQYF. The CDR3 DNA reads TGCGCCAGCAGCCAACAAGGACTAGCGGGAGGGCTAGCCTACGAGCAGTACTTC.

The gene calls are TRBV4-1 and TRBJ1-6; 7 nucleotides align to TRBD1. This CDR3 comprises 17 residues. The V gene end was trimmed by 2 bases and the J gene end by 14 bases; junction bases not matched to a gene: 18. The V gene's germline CDR1 is MGHRA and CDR2 YSYEKL. In DNA, the CDR3 is TGCGCCAGCAGCCAATCCTCGGCGGGACAGCAAGGGGAATCCCTCCACTTT. This sequence encodes CASSQSSAGQQGESLHF.

The J gene is TRBJ1-1, the V gene TRBV9; D is ambiguous. The CDR3 spans 13 residues. V dropped 1 base and J dropped 1 base, with 5 bases sitting between them. Germline assignment: CDR1 SGDLS and CDR2 YYNGEE. The CDR3 DNA reads as TGTGCCAGCAGCGTATACAAGAACACTGAAGCTTTCTTT. Translated, it gives CASSVYKNTEAFF.

The chain joins TRBV16 to TRBJ1-2; no definite D call. The V end was cut by 4 bases, the J end by 6 bases, with 15 bases between. The CDR3 has 14 amino acids. The germline V gene encodes CDR1 KGHSY and CDR2 FQNENV. CDR3 region: CASSPNPRSHGYTF. CDR3 in DNA: TGTGCCAGCAGCCCAAATCCCAGGAGCCATGGCTACACCTTC.

This chain uses TRBV5-1 with TRBJ1-1, with D perhaps matching TRBD1 (6 bases). Germline CDR1 SGHRS, CDR2 YFSETQ. V lost 4 bases to trimming and J lost 5 bases, with 15 bases between them. CDR3 length equals 14 residues. The DNA for the CDR3 is TGCGCCAGCAGCCGTACGACAGGAGGGACTGAAGCTTTCTTT. Protein: CASSRTTGGTEAFF.

The DNA of the CDR3 is TGTGCCAGCAGCCATATCAAAACGGGGGAAATGGTAGCTTTCTTT. This codes for CASSHIKTGEMVAFF. V and J are TRBV3-1 and TRBJ1-1, with D perhaps TRBD1 (5 bases). Trimming removed 3 bases from V and 10 bases from J, with 21 bases in between. There are 15 residues in the CDR3. CDR1 and CDR2 (germline): LGHDT, YNNKEL (reference sequence).

This clonotype was detected ten times or more. The gene calls are TRBV27 and TRBJ1-5, with TRBD1 as a possible D gene (6 bases). Trimming took off 5 bases at V and 0 bases at J, with 14 bases between the two ends. Germline V CDR1 and CDR2: MNHEY, SMNVEV (reference sequence). The CDR3 consists of 16 residues. In nucleotides, the CDR3 is TGTGCCAGCAGTGGCAGGGGACCCCCTAGCAATCAGCCCCAGCATTTT. This encodes CASSGRGPPSNQPQHF.

This clonotype appeared a few times. This chain's CDR3 is CASSSPTIAQRASTDTQYF. In DNA form, the CDR3 reads TGTGCCAGCAGCTCCCCAACAATCGCGCAGCGGGCGAGCACAGATACGCAGTATTTT. V and J are TRBV7-3 and TRBJ2-3; possibly TRBD2 for D (6 bases). Germline V gene sequence: CDR1 SGHTA, CDR2 FQGTGA. V dropped 4 bases and J dropped 0 bases, with 23 bases sitting between them. This CDR3 is 19 amino acids long.

The gene calls are TRBV27 and TRBJ2-7; 7 nucleotides match TRBD2. Germline V lookup: CDR1 MNHEY, CDR2 SMNVEV (reference sequence). Losses at the gene ends were 5 bases for V and 0 bases for J; bases not matched to a gene: 13. CDR3 length: 17 residues. The CDR3 DNA is TGTGCCAGCAGTCCCTCGAGCGGGGCCCTCCCCTCCTACGAGCAGTACTTC. Amino acids: CASSPSSGALPSYEQYF.

The chain uses TRBV5-6 and TRBJ2-2, with unresolved D. In germline, CDR1 is SGHDT, CDR2 YYEEEE. The CDR3 runs to 15 residues. V was pared by 1 base and J by 0 bases, with 7 bases between. Here the CDR3 DNA reads TGTGCCAGCAGCTTGTTCCCCCCGAACACCGGGGAGCTGTTTTTT. The encoded protein is CASSLFPPNTGELFF. Full variable domain (remainder filled in from reference TRBV5-6 and TRBJ2-2): DAGVTQSPTHLIKTRGQQVTLRCSPKSGHDTVSWYQQALGQGPQFIFQYYEEEERQRGNFPDRFSGHQFPNYSSELNVNALLLGDSALYLCASSLFPPNTGELFFGEGSRLTVL.